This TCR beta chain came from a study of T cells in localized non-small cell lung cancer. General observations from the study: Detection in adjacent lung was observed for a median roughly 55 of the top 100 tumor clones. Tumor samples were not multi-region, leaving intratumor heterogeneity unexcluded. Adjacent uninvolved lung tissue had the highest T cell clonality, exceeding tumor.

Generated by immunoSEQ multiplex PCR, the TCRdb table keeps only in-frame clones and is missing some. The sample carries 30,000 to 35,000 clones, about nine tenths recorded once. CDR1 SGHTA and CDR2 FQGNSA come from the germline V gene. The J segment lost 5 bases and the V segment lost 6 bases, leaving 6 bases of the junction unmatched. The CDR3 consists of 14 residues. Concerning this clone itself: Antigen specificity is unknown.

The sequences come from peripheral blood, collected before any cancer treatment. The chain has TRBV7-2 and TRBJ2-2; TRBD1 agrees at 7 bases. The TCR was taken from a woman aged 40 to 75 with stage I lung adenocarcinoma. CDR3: CASSRQGETGELFF. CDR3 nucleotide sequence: TGTGCCAGCAGTCGACAGGGCGAAACCGGGGAGCTGTTTTTT.